Following are 13 T cell receptor beta chains from one sample sequenced in a study of T cell changes during pregnancy in multiple sclerosis. The data were produced by immunoSEQ multiplex PCR, yet TCRdb's version contains in-frame clones alone and is incomplete. The sample has some 41,000 clones, approximately 91% seen once. Specimen: PBMCs (not recorded whether the cells were cultured). The receptor set was obtained from a female donor with multiple sclerosis, enrolled in a pregnancy study.

The chain has TRBV6-1 and TRBJ2-7; either TRBD1 or TRBD2 may fit D (5 bases each). CDR1 MNHNS and CDR2 SASEGT come from the germline V gene. The CDR3 is 14 residues long. With 4 bases removed from V and 4 bases from J, the gap between germline ends came to 14 bases. CDR3 nucleotide sequence: TGTGCCAGCAGTGGAGGGGCCTCTATTTACGAGCAGTACTTC. The encoded protein is CASSGGASIYEQYF.

Worth noting for this clone: It is unclear where the CDR3 begins or ends on the DNA, so no DNA is shown, and the CDR3 is as TCRdb lists it. The chain uses TRBV21-1 and TRBJ2-3; TRBD2, the table's D call, was not compared with the DNA. TRBV21-1 is annotated as a pseudogene. The CDR3 is made up of 14 amino acids, end residues included. The CDR3 reads CASSVARGTDTQYF.

The rearrangement links TRBV5-4 to TRBJ2-3, with 11 bases that match TRBD2. The CDR3 spans 16 residues. With 4 bases clipped from V and 2 bases from J, the junction kept 6 bases outside the gene matches. Germline values: CDR1 SGHNT, CDR2 YYREEE (reference sequence). The CDR3 spells CASSRTSGSFTDTQYF. DNA for the CDR3: TGTGCCAGCAGCAGAACTAGCGGGAGCTTCACAGATACGCAGTATTTT.

The chain uses TRBV2 and TRBJ2-3; no clear D gene. The CDR3 consists of 16 residues. From germline, CDR1 is SNHLY and CDR2 FYNNEI. Trimming took 3 bases from V and 0 from J, leaving 13 bases between them. CDR3 sequence reads: CASSEWFAPSTDTQYF. The DNA for the CDR3 is TGTGCCAGCAGTGAGTGGTTTGCTCCTAGCACAGATACGCAGTATTTT.

The genes are TRBV4-1 and TRBJ2-4; TRBD2 matches at 8 bases. The germline gives CDR1 MGHRA, CDR2 YSYEKL. With V trimmed by 2 bases and J by 5 bases, 5 bases remained unmatched. This CDR3 comprises 15 residues. CDR3 coding DNA: TGCGCCAGCAGCCAACCCGGGAGGGCGGAAAACATTCAGTACTTC. Residues: CASSQPGRAENIQYF.

This clone has just a few counts. The chain combines TRBV15 with TRBJ2-7; unclear D gene. Germline V gives CDR1 LNHNV, CDR2 YYDKDF (reference sequence). The CDR3 consists of 13 residues. V was clipped by 4 bases and J by 2 bases, with 9 bases between them. The CDR3 loop is CATSKNTAYEQYF. CDR3 DNA sequence: TGTGCCACCAGCAAAAACACCGCCTACGAGCAGTACTTC.

This chain uses TRBV27 with TRBJ1-1, with D maybe TRBD1 (6 bases). Germline values: CDR1 MNHEY, CDR2 SMNVEV (reference sequence). Trimming cost V 5 bases and J 11 bases, with 24 bases left between them. The CDR3 is 15 residues long. CDR3 in DNA: TGTGCCAGCAGTCTTGGGTTTCCTAGGGGGAGGGTGGCTTTCTTT. The encoded protein is CASSLGFPRGRVAFF.

This rearrangement joins TRBV5-1 to TRBJ2-7, with D possibly being TRBD2 (6 bases). Germline-derived CDR1 and CDR2 are SGHRS and YFSETQ. Trimming cost V 0 bases and J 1 base, with 14 bases left between them. CDR3 length: 16 amino acids. CDR3 DNA: TGCGCCAGCAGCTTGGCCGGGGCAGGGAGGTCCTACGAGCAGTACTTC. Translation gives CASSLAGAGRSYEQYF.

This rearrangement joins TRBV4-3 to TRBJ1-1; unclear D gene. The ends were cut back, 3 bases at V and 0 bases at J, with 5 bases in the middle. The germline CDR1 and CDR2 sequences are LGHNA and YSLEER. The CDR3 contains 13 residues. In DNA, the CDR3 is TGCGCCAGCAGCCAGGAAGTGAACACTGAAGCTTTCTTT. It is translated as CASSQEVNTEAFF.

The chain joins TRBV11-2 to TRBJ2-1; TRBD2 might be the D (7 bases). Germline assignment: CDR1 SGHAT and CDR2 FQNNGV. V was clipped by 8 bases and J by 8 bases, with 10 bases between them. This CDR3 has 11 amino acids. This CDR3 reads CASWEGDEQFF. Here the CDR3 DNA reads TGTGCCAGCTGGGAGGGGGATGAGCAGTTCTTC. The variable domain in full, with the rest retrieved from reference TRBV11-2 and TRBJ2-1, is EAGVAQSPRYKIIEKRQSVAFWCNPISGHATLYWYQQILGQGPKLLIQFQNNGVVDDSQLPKDRFSAERLKGVDSTLKIQPAKLEDSAVYLCASWEGDEQFFGPGTRLTVL.

This clone was seen just once. The rearrangement joins TRBV28 to TRBJ1-5; 8 bases are a match to TRBD1. Trimming removed 6 bases from V and 4 bases from J; junction bases left unmatched: 8. This CDR3 is 15 amino acids long. Germline V CDR1 and CDR2: MDHEN, SYDVKM. CDR3 sequence reads: CASRQTGVDNQPQHF. The CDR3 DNA is TGTGCCAGCAGGCAGACAGGGGTTGATAATCAGCCCCAGCATTTT.

This clone was detected only once. This chain uses TRBV5-6 with TRBJ2-1; tentatively, D is TRBD1 (6 bases). V was shortened by 4 bases and J by 4 bases, with 15 bases between the two germline ends. The CDR3 contains 15 residues. Germline V gene sequence: CDR1 SGHDT, CDR2 YYEEEE. The CDR3 is CASSPTGRVYNEQFF. The CDR3 DNA reads TGTGCCAGCAGCCCTACAGGGCGGGTTTACAATGAGCAGTTCTTC.

The rearrangement links TRBV6-4 to TRBJ2-1, with a tentative D call TRBD2 (6 bases). Germline V gene sequence: CDR1 MRHNA, CDR2 SNTAGT. V lost 5 bases, J lost 10 bases, and 12 bases lay in between. CDR3 length: 12 residues. The CDR3 bases are TGTGCCAGCAGTCCGCTAGGAGGGGAGCAGTTCTTC. This sequence encodes CASSPLGGEQFF.